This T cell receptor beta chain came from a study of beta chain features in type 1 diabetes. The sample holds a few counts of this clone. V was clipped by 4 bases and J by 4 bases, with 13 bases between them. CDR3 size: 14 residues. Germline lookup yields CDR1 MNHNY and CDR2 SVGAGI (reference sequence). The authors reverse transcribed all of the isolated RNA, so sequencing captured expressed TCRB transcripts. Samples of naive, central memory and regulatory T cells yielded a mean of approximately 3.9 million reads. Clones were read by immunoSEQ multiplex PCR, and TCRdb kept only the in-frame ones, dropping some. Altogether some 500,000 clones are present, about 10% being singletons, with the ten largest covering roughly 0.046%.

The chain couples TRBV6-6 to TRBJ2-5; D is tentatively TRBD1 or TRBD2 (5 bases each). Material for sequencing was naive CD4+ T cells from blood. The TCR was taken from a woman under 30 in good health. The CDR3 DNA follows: TGTGCCAGCAGTTCGAGGGGTAGGCGAGAGACCCAGTACTTC. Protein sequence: CASSSRGRRETQYF.